The present TCR beta chain was sequenced within a study of blood T cell repertoires in COVID-19. Study at large: Material from acute and convalescent COVID-19 was sourced from the United States, Italy and Spain. In each case, the material was cDNA or gDNA derived from T cells, B-cell-depleted T cells, or PBMCs.

The CDR3 runs to 17 residues. With 0 bases clipped from V and 6 bases from J, the junction kept 12 bases outside the gene matches. CDR1 SGHNT and CDR2 YENEEA come from the germline V gene. Authors' processing steps: Cell counts per sample came from amplifying reference gene primers. The method was immunoSEQ multiplex PCR; TCRdb's version includes in-frame clones alone and lacks a portion of them. The DNA gave D and trimming, while V, J and clone size come from that table. The sample lists roughly 99,000 clones, approximately 88% seen once, with 6.8% in the top ten. The sequenced material came from peripheral blood. This receptor was obtained from a man aged 50 to 59 with active or convalescent COVID-19. The J gene is TRBJ1-1, the V gene TRBV11-3; TRBD1 matches 8 bases. For the CDR3, the DNA is TGTGCCAGCAGCTTAGAAGGGACGGATTCGACAGGGGCTGAAGCTTTCTTT. Amino acids: CASSLEGTDSTGAEAFF.